These 29 T cell receptor beta chains came from one sample sequenced in a study of blood T cell repertoires in COVID-19. Clones were read by immunoSEQ multiplex PCR, and TCRdb kept only the in-frame ones, dropping some. The profile shows about 230,000 clones, 85% of them singletons. Sequenced sample: peripheral blood. These receptors came from a man between 35 and 55 years old with acute or convalescent COVID-19.

The chain employs TRBV23-1 and TRBJ2-3; D perhaps matches TRBD1 (6 bases). TRBV23-1 is an ORF, and what it does is uncertain. V gave up 6 bases and J gave up 0 bases, with 19 bases separating them. The CDR3 runs 17 residues. In nucleotides, the CDR3 is TGCGCCAGCAGCCCGGACAGCGTGCCTCCTAGCACAGATACGCAGTATTTT. It encodes CASSPDSVPPSTDTQYF.

The CDR3 region is CASSSGESGRTYEQYF. The CDR3 nucleotides are TGTGCCAGCAGTTCTGGGGAAAGCGGGCGAACCTACGAGCAGTACTTC. The J gene is TRBJ2-7, the V gene TRBV7-8; maybe TRBD2 (6 bases). CDR3 length equals 16 residues. Deletions cut 6 bases from V and 2 bases from J, with 20 bases between. Germline V CDR1 and CDR2: SGHVS, FQNEAQ.

V usage is TRBV24-1 and J usage is TRBJ1-5; a possible D gene is TRBD1 (6 bases). V lost 6 bases and J lost 1, with 18 bases in between. CDR3 length: 17 amino acids. The germline gives CDR1 KGHDR, CDR2 SFDVKD. The CDR3 nucleotides are TGTGCCACCAGTCCCCGTGGGGGGGCGGCGAGCAATCAGCCCCAGCATTTT. Its protein product is CATSPRGGAASNQPQHF.

The chain employs TRBV19 and TRBJ2-1, with 9 bases fitting TRBD1. Germline V CDR1 and CDR2: LNHDA, SQIVND (reference sequence). Unmatched junction bases numbered 9, after V lost 6 bases and J lost 6 bases. The CDR3 totals 15 residues. CDR3 bases: TGTGCCAGTAGCCTGAAAGGACAGGGGATCAATGAGCAGTTCTTC. This gives the protein CASSLKGQGINEQFF. The complete variable domain, with remaining parts taken from reference TRBV19 and TRBJ2-1, reads DGGITQSPKYLFRKEGQNVTLSCEQNLNHDAMYWYRQDPGQGLRLIYYSQIVNDFQKGDIAEGYSVSREKKESFPLTVTSAQKNPTAFYLCASSLKGQGINEQFFGPGTRLTVL.

The V call is TRBV7-2, the J call TRBJ2-5, with TRBD2 identical over 11 bases. The CDR3 totals 17 residues. The ends lost 2 bases at V and 4 bases at J; junction bases unmatched: 9. Per germline, CDR1 SGHTA and CDR2 FQGNSA. The CDR3 DNA sequence: TGTGCCAGCAGCTTAAGAGCTAGCGGGGGGCTGGGAGAGACCCAGTACTTC. Translated, it gives CASSLRASGGLGETQYF.

This chain links TRBV18 with TRBJ2-5, with TRBD2 matching over 11 bases. Germline assignment: CDR1 KGHSH and CDR2 LQKENI. This CDR3 spans 16 amino acids. V was pared by 5 bases and J by 3 bases, with 8 bases of the junction left unmatched. CDR3 nucleotides: TGTGCCAGCTCAGATACTAGCGGGGGCGTCAAAGAGACCCAGTACTTC. The encoded protein is CASSDTSGGVKETQYF.

CDR3 sequence (DNA): TGTGCCAGTAGTATCCGGGACAGAGGCTCCTCTGGGGCCAACGTCCTGACTTTC. Its translation is CASSIRDRGSSGANVLTF. V gene TRBV19 combines with J gene TRBJ2-6, with 7 positions matching TRBD1. Germline V gene data show CDR1 as LNHDA and CDR2 as SQIVND (reference sequence). The junction had 8 bases not matched to a gene; V was cut back by 3 bases and J by 0 bases. This CDR3 contains 18 residues.

V gene TRBV7-2 combines with J gene TRBJ2-7; D not certain. The CDR3 contains 13 residues. The V gene lost 2 bases and the J gene lost 5 bases, with 10 bases spanning the gap. CDR1 is SGHTA and CDR2 is FQGNSA in the germline V gene. Written as DNA, the CDR3 is TGTGCCAGCAGCTTACAGATATCCGACGAGCAGTACTTC. Its translation: CASSLQISDEQYF.

This rearrangement joins TRBV19 to TRBJ1-5; 8 positions match TRBD1. Germline trimming cut 7 bases from V and 4 bases from J; bases unmatched to any gene: 9. Germline lookup yields CDR1 LNHDA and CDR2 SQIVND (reference sequence). The CDR3 consists of 15 residues. The CDR3: CASKGARGPNQPQHF. CDR3 sequence (DNA): TGTGCCAGTAAAGGGGCCAGGGGGCCTAATCAGCCCCAGCATTTT.

The genes are TRBV30 and TRBJ1-6; D not resolved. The CDR3 sequence is 11 residues long. In germline, CDR1 is GTSNPN, CDR2 SVGIG (reference sequence). Between the trimmed V and J ends, which lost 3 bases and 9 bases, there was a span of 6 bases. CDR3 bases: TGTGCCTGGAGGGAGGGTTCACCCCTCCACTTT. Its protein is CAWREGSPLHF.

The genes are TRBV10-3 and TRBJ2-3; 7 bases fit TRBD1. J lost 1 base, V lost 4 bases, and 2 bases had no gene match. CDR1 ENHRY and CDR2 SYGVKD come from the germline V gene. The CDR3 is 14 residues long. The CDR3, as DNA: TGTGCCATCAGTGGGACAGGCGGCACAGATACGCAGTATTTT. Protein product: CAISGTGGTDTQYF.

The V and J genes are TRBV15 and TRBJ2-2; weak D call: TRBD2 (6 bases). Germline CDR1 is LNHNV and CDR2 is YYDKDF (reference sequence). CDR3 length: 19 amino acids. Between the trimmed V and J ends, which lost 3 bases and 2 bases, there was a span of 22 bases. The CDR3 loop reads CATSRAPGRGLINTGELFF. The CDR3 nucleotides are TGTGCCACCAGCAGGGCTCCTGGGCGGGGATTAATCAACACCGGGGAGCTGTTTTTT.

The chain has TRBV30 and TRBJ1-5; TRBD1 is a possible D gene (5 bases). Germline V gene data show CDR1 as GTSNPN and CDR2 as SVGIG (reference sequence). The CDR3 is 13 residues long. With 5 bases removed from V and 3 bases from J, the gap between germline ends came to 11 bases. CDR3: CAWGQGDNQPQHF. The CDR3 nucleotides are TGTGCCTGGGGTCAAGGGGACAATCAGCCCCAGCATTTT.

This chain connects TRBV28 to TRBJ1-2, with TRBD1 identical over 11 bases. The V gene's germline CDR1 is MDHEN and CDR2 SYDVKM. The junction had 10 bases not matched to a gene; V was cut back by 5 bases and J by 5 bases. The CDR3 has 16 residues. As DNA, the CDR3 is TGTGCCAGCAGTACCTCGGACAGGGGGCGTTGGTATGGCTACACCTTC. Its protein is CASSTSDRGRWYGYTF.

The V call is TRBV7-2, the J call TRBJ1-1; 7 bases fit TRBD1. The V gene end was trimmed by 0 bases and the J gene end by 11 bases; junction bases not matched to a gene: 9. Germline V lookup: CDR1 SGHTA, CDR2 FQGNSA. This CDR3 comprises 14 residues. The CDR3 DNA reads TGTGCCAGCAGCTTAGCGGTGACAGGGAATTCGGCTTTCTTT. Translation: CASSLAVTGNSAFF.

The CDR3 loop reads CASSLRGNYGYTF. CDR3 DNA: TGTGCCAGCAGCTTGAGGGGGAACTATGGCTACACCTTC. The chain employs TRBV5-4 and TRBJ1-2; D perhaps matches TRBD1 (6 bases). The CDR3 length is 13 residues. Trimming shortened V by 1 base and J by 2 bases, and 6 bases separated the two germline ends. Germline V CDR1 and CDR2: SGHNT, YYREEE (reference sequence).

V usage is TRBV28 and J usage is TRBJ1-1; 8 bases map to TRBD1. Losses at the gene ends were 4 bases for V and 7 bases for J; bases not matched to a gene: 5. The CDR3 is 13 residues long. Germline CDR1 MDHEN, CDR2 SYDVKM. CDR3 residues: CASSSTGVREAFF. The CDR3 DNA sequence: TGTGCCAGCAGTTCGACAGGGGTCCGTGAAGCTTTCTTT.

The genes are TRBV9 and TRBJ2-7; 9 nucleotides match TRBD1. Germline trimming cut 3 bases from V and 3 bases from J; bases unmatched to any gene: 10. Germline V lookup: CDR1 SGDLS, CDR2 YYNGEE. The CDR3 contains 16 residues. CDR3 loop: CASSEGAGTGIYEQYF. As DNA, the CDR3 is TGTGCCAGCAGCGAAGGTGCCGGGACAGGGATCTACGAGCAGTACTTC.

The rearrangement joins TRBV9 to TRBJ1-2; 7 bases match TRBD1. This CDR3 is built from 12 residues. The V and J ends lost 3 bases and 8 bases, in that order; junction bases with no gene match: 4. Germline V CDR1 and CDR2: SGDLS, YYNGEE. This CDR3 reads CASSEGARGYTF. CDR3 sequence (DNA): TGTGCCAGCAGCGAGGGGGCGCGAGGCTACACCTTC. Complete variable domain (other parts from reference TRBV9 and TRBJ1-2): DSGVTQTPKHLITATGQRVTLRCSPRSGDLSVYWYQQSLDQGLQFLIQYYNGEERAKGNILERFSAQQFPDLHSELNLSSLELGDSALYFCASSEGARGYTFGSGTRLTVV.

The V call is TRBV7-2, the J call TRBJ1-1, with D unclear. The CDR3 length is 14 residues. The V end lost 5 bases, the J end lost 1 base, and 11 bases lay between the germline ends. Germline-derived CDR1 and CDR2 are SGHTA and FQGNSA. CDR3 nucleotide sequence: TGTGCCAGCAGCCAGGAGGTCTCGAACACTGAAGCTTTCTTT. Protein product: CASSQEVSNTEAFF.

The CDR3 sequence: CASSQETSGYEQYF. The CDR3 DNA follows: TGTGCCAGCAGCCAAGAGACTAGCGGGTACGAGCAGTACTTC. The V call is TRBV4-2, the J call TRBJ2-7; TRBD2 matches 10 bases. This CDR3 is 14 amino acids long. V shed 0 bases and J 4 bases; nucleotides not matched to a gene: 0. Germline V gene sequence: CDR1 LGHNA, CDR2 YNFKEQ.

The genes are TRBV6-2 or TRBV6-3 and TRBJ2-2; no firm D call. Germline assignment: CDR1 MNHEY and CDR2 SVGEGT. The CDR3 loop spans 14 amino acids. Between the trimmed V and J ends, which lost 2 bases and 0 bases, there was a span of 4 bases. CDR3 bases: TGTGCCAGCAGTTACCCCGCGAACACCGGGGAGCTGTTTTTT. Protein sequence: CASSYPANTGELFF.

This chain links TRBV13 with TRBJ1-1; TRBD1 agrees at 7 bases. Looked up from germline, CDR1 is PRHDT and CDR2 is FYEKMQ (reference sequence). This CDR3 has 15 amino acids. The ends lost 5 bases at V and 0 bases at J; junction bases unmatched: 6. The CDR3: CASSPLQGMNTEAFF. The CDR3 region has the DNA TGTGCCAGCAGCCCACTACAGGGGATGAACACTGAAGCTTTCTTT.

The V and J genes are TRBV5-6 and TRBJ1-2; 9 nucleotides agree with TRBD1. CDR1 is SGHDT and CDR2 is YYEEEE in the germline V gene. V shed 5 bases and J 7 bases; nucleotides not matched to a gene: 9. The CDR3 is made up of 14 amino acids. The CDR3 reads CASRGQGQRSGYTF. CDR3 nucleotide sequence: TGTGCCAGCAGGGGACAGGGCCAACGTAGTGGCTACACCTTC.

Here the CDR3 reads CASSSSTGSNYGYTF. DNA for the CDR3: TGTGCCAGCAGCTCCTCGACAGGGAGTAACTATGGCTACACCTTC. The V call is TRBV11-2, the J call TRBJ1-2, with 7 positions matching TRBD1. The trim removed 4 bases at V and 1 base at J, leaving 6 bases unmatched. This CDR3 has 15 residues. Germline V gene lookup returns CDR1 SGHAT and CDR2 FQNNGV.

The chain carries TRBV27 and TRBJ1-2; maybe TRBD1 (5 bases). The V and J ends lost 6 bases and 8 bases respectively, with 16 bases between them. The germline V gene has CDR1 MNHEY and CDR2 SMNVEV (reference sequence). The CDR3 is 13 amino acids. The CDR3 DNA is TGTGCCAGCAGATTACGGGGGGATGGGGGCTACACCTTC. This sequence encodes CASRLRGDGGYTF.

The gene calls are TRBV6-5 and TRBJ1-5; the D is unclear. Germline lookup yields CDR1 MNHEY and CDR2 SVGAGI. This CDR3 spans 14 amino acids. The germline V and J ends were trimmed by 2 bases and 1 base, with 6 bases remaining between them. The chain's CDR3 is CASSYVGSNQPQHF. CDR3 coding DNA: TGTGCCAGCAGTTACGTGGGCAGCAATCAGCCCCAGCATTTT.

The chain joins TRBV18 to TRBJ1-4; maybe TRBD1 (6 bases). In germline, CDR1 is KGHSH, CDR2 LQKENI. Deletions cut 4 bases from V and 6 bases from J, with 12 bases between. The CDR3 length is 14 residues. CDR3 protein: CASSQRTEDEKLFF. The CDR3 DNA follows: TGTGCCAGCTCACAAAGGACAGAAGATGAAAAACTGTTTTTT.

This clone was picked up one time. The chain combines TRBV6-5 with TRBJ1-5, with 8 bases lining up with TRBD1. Germline CDR1 is MNHEY and CDR2 is SVGAGI. CDR3 length: 13 amino acids. V shed 6 bases, J shed 6 bases, and the junction held 4 bases outside the gene matches. The CDR3 coding sequence is TGTGCCAGCAGGGCAGGGGGCGGTCAGCCCCAGCATTTT. Its protein is CASRAGGGQPQHF.